This TCR beta chain was captured in a study of blood T cells in healthy people across ages. Study-wide findings and caveats: Long-lived donors exceeded aged donors in naive CD4+ cells and diversity. With naive T cell percentage, TCR beta diversity showed a strong correlation.

Then a second PCR, running about 6 to 12 cycles, was carried out with a sample-barcoded 5' primer and a J-beta primer mix. Every cDNA molecule carried a tag from a template-switch adaptor bearing 12 random nucleotides. MiXCR was run by TCRdb on the 5' RACE reads, yielding one entry per CDR3 protein. The sample includes approximately 800,000 distinct CDR3 sequences, about 34% of them seen just once. CDR3 size: 17 residues. V gave up 4 bases and J gave up 0 bases, with 16 bases separating them. From germline, CDR1 is SGHTA and CDR2 FQGTGA. In its sample, this clonotype was seen a few times. Its antigen is unidentified.

This clonotype was sampled from a man younger than 35 in good health. Sequencing used blood. The chain carries TRBV7-3 and TRBJ2-4, with a weak D call TRBD1 (6 bases). The CDR3 DNA reads as TGTGCCAGCAGCTCCCCGGGACAAATGATAGCCAAAAACATTCAGTACTTC. Protein product: CASSSPGQMIAKNIQYF.